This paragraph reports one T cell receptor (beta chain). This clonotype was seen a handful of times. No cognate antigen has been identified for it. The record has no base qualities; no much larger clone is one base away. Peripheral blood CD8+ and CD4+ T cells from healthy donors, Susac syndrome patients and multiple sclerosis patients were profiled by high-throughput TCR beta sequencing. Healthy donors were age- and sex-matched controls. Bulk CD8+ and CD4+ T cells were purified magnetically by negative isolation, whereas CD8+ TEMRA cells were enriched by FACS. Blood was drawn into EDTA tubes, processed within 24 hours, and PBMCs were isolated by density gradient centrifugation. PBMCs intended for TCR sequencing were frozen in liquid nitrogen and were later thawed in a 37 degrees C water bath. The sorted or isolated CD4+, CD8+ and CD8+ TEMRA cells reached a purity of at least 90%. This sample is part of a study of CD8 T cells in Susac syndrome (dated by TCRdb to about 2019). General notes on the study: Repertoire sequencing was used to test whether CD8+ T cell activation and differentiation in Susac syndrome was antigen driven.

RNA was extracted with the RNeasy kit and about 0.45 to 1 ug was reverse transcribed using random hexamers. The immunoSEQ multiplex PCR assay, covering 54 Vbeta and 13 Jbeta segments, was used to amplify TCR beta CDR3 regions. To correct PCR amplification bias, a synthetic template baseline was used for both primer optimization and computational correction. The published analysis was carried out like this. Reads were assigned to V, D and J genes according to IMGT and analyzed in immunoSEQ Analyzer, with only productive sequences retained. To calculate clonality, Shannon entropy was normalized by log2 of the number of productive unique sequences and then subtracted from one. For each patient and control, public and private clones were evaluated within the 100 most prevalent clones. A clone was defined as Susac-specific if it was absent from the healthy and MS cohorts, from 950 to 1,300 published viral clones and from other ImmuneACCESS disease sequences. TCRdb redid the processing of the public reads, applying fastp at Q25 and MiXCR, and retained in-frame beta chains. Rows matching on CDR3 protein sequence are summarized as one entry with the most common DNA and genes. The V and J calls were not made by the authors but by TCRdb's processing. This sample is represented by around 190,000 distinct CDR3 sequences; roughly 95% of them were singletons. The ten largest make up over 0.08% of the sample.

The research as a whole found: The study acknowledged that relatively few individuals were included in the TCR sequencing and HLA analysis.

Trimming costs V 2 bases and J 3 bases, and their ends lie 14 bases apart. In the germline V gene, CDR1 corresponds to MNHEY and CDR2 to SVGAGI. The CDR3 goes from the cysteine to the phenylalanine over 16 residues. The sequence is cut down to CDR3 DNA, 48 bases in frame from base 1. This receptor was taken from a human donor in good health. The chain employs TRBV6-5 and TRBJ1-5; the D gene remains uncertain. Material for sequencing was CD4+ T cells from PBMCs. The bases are TGTGCCAGCAGTTACCTAATGTTGACGGCCAATCAGCCCCAGCATTTT. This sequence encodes CASSYLMLTANQPQHF.